This TCR beta chain originates from a study of shared clonotypes between healthy human individuals. Whole-study results and caveats: The sampled material consisted only of blood, and tissue repertoires are likely to differ.

Researchers ran the assay at a deep level. Sequencing was performed on unsorted PBMC DNA using ten immunoSEQ deep assay plates. Some clones are missing from TCRdb's copy, which holds only in-frame ones; the method was immunoSEQ multiplex PCR. The profile covers roughly 490,000 clones, with roughly four fifths appearing a single time and roughly 13% taken by the ten largest. Recent acute infections and vaccinations were absent in the healthy HIV-negative adult donors. Of note for this clone: Its antigen is not known.

Germline V lookup: CDR1 SGHRS, CDR2 YFSETQ. The CDR3 has 14 amino acids. V was shortened by 0 bases and J by 3 bases, with 6 bases between the two germline ends. The sequenced sample consisted of PBMCs. The clonotype was recovered from a woman in her forties in good health. Some clones in this sample may be carry-over from other donors' samples. The chain employs TRBV5-1 and TRBJ1-4; D gene ambiguous. The CDR3 coding sequence is TGCGCCAGCAGCTTGGGGCCAGCTAATGAAAAACTGTTTTTT. Translating it yields CASSLGPANEKLFF.